This is a list of T cell receptor beta chains from one sample in a study of blood T cell repertoires in COVID-19. Clones were read by immunoSEQ multiplex PCR, and TCRdb kept only the in-frame ones, dropping some. The repertoire holds approximately 220,000 clones, around 90% seen once, with 1.2% in the top ten. Sequencing was done on a sample of PBMCs or T cells enriched from blood (not recorded which). Source of these receptors: a young man who had recovered from COVID-19. Each CDR3 is given with its conserved first and last residue. Fields, in order: V gene, clone size, J gene, CDR3 length, D gene, CDR3 protein, CDR3 DNA. D genes are given only for firm matches. Some rows mark clone size as missing; the rest say once, few, many or name a class of expanded clone.

>TRBV5-4|once|TRBJ2-7|15|-
CASSLARVGSYEQYF
TGTGCCAGCAGCTTGGCCAGGGTCGGTTCCTACGAGCAGTACTTC
>TRBV19|-|TRBJ1-4|16|-
CASSASGGQSGEKLFF
TGTGCCAGTAGTGCCTCCGGGGGGCAGTCGGGGGAAAAACTGTTTTTT
>TRBV30|few|TRBJ1-2|15|-
CAWSAFGEANYGYTF
TGTGCCTGGAGTGCTTTCGGGGAGGCTAACTATGGCTACACCTTC
>TRBV24-1|-|TRBJ1-1|16|TRBD1
CATSDPRQGPNTEAFF
TGTGCCACCAGTGATCCGAGACAGGGACCGAACACTGAAGCTTTCTTT
>TRBV5-5|-|TRBJ1-5|17|TRBD1
CASSLGGGTGDHQPQHF
TGTGCCAGCAGCTTGGGAGGGGGGACAGGCGACCATCAGCCCCAGCATTTT
>TRBV11-2|-|TRBJ2-1|16|-
CASSLNSGRGYNEQFF
TGTGCCAGCAGCTTAAATAGCGGCAGGGGGTACAATGAGCAGTTCTTC
>TRBV30|-|TRBJ1-5|12|TRBD1
CALGQSAQPQHF
TGTGCCTTGGGACAGTCTGCTCAGCCCCAGCATTTT
>TRBV3-1/TRBV3-2|-|TRBJ2-3|16|-
CASSQGLSALTDTQYF
TGTGCCAGCAGCCAAGGACTGTCCGCCCTCACAGATACGCAGTATTTT
>TRBV9|-|TRBJ2-2|16|TRBD2
CASSVGAGEYTGELFF
TGTGCCAGCAGCGTGGGAGCGGGAGAGTACACCGGGGAGCTGTTTTTT
>TRBV27|-|TRBJ2-3|16|-
CASHTIYRESTDTQYF
TGTGCCAGCCATACAATTTACAGGGAAAGCACAGATACGCAGTATTTT
>TRBV4-3|-|TRBJ2-6|21|TRBD1
CASSRWGETGGGTSGANVLTF
TGCGCCAGCAGCCGGTGGGGGGAAACAGGGGGCGGCACAAGTGGGGCCAACGTCCTGACTTTC
>TRBV9|-|TRBJ2-1|15|TRBD1
CASSVATGAYNEQFF
TGTGCCAGCAGCGTAGCGACAGGGGCCTACAATGAGCAGTTCTTC
>TRBV3-1/TRBV3-2|-|TRBJ2-1|16|TRBD2
CASSSLGLARKGEQFF
TGTGCCAGCAGCTCGCTTGGACTAGCGAGAAAGGGTGAGCAGTTCTTC
>TRBV7-8|-|TRBJ2-2|15|TRBD1
CASSLAGGASGELFF
TGTGCCAGCAGCTTAGCAGGGGGCGCCTCCGGGGAGCTGTTTTTT
>TRBV19|-|TRBJ2-7|15|TRBD1
CASSRPGTGSYEQYF
TGTGCCAGTAGTAGGCCCGGGACAGGGTCCTACGAGCAGTACTTC
>TRBV4-3|-|TRBJ2-7|15|TRBD1
CASSLGTGITYEQYF
TGCGCCAGCAGCCTAGGGACAGGAATAACCTACGAGCAGTACTTC
>TRBV1|once|TRBJ1-3|17|-
CTSSPREGQDSGNTIYF
TGCACCAGCAGCCCCCGAGAGGGACAGGACTCTGGAAACACCATATATTTT
>TRBV28|-|TRBJ2-2|14|TRBD2
CASSQIAGAGELFF
TGTGCCAGCAGTCAGATAGCGGGAGCCGGGGAGCTGTTTTTT
>TRBV30|-|TRBJ1-6|16|-
CAWSVRGEGSGSPLHF
TGTGCCTGGAGTGTACGTGGAGAGGGATCCGGTTCACCCCTCCACTTT
>TRBV28|-|TRBJ1-2|13|-
CASPRGRLYGYTF
TGTGCCAGCCCTAGGGGCAGGTTATATGGCTACACCTTC
>TRBV10-3|once|TRBJ2-2|18|-
CAISESAVRGLNTGELFF
TGTGCCATCAGTGAGTCTGCCGTTAGAGGGCTAAACACCGGGGAGCTGTTTTTT
>TRBV13|-|TRBJ1-2|14|-
CASSPRTANYGYTF
TGTGCCAGCAGCCCGCGGACAGCTAACTATGGCTACACCTTC
>TRBV12-3/TRBV12-4|-|TRBJ2-3|13|-
CASSKQGTDTQYF
TGTGCCAGCAGCAAGCAGGGGACAGATACGCAGTATTTT
>TRBV19|-|TRBJ1-5|15|TRBD1
CASSLFGQGNQPQHF
TGTGCCAGTAGTCTCTTTGGACAGGGTAATCAGCCCCAGCATTTT
>TRBV19|-|TRBJ2-4|18|-
CASSKAGSLNLAKNIQYF
TGTGCCAGTAGTAAGGCGGGATCTCTTAATCTAGCCAAAAACATTCAGTACTTC
>TRBV3-1/TRBV3-2|-|TRBJ1-2|17|TRBD1
CASSQSSGTATNYGYTF
TGTGCCAGCAGCCAATCGTCCGGGACAGCGACTAACTATGGCTACACCTTC
>TRBV4-3|-|TRBJ2-6|20|-
CASSQTHPTGYSSGANVLTF
TGCGCCAGCAGCCAAACCCATCCCACAGGGTATAGCTCTGGGGCCAACGTCCTGACTTTC